The next 9 T cell receptor beta chains were all read from a single sample in a study of identical twins. TCRdb redid the calling of the 5' RACE reads with MiXCR, one entry per CDR3 protein. The sample lists a few hundred thousand distinct CDR3 sequences; 5.5% to 7.5% were seen once. These data also formed part of another study, on T cells expressing NK-cell markers.

Source material: CD8+ T cells sorted from blood. These receptors originate from a woman younger than 30 in good health.

At least ten counts were recorded for this clonotype. V usage is TRBV10-2 and J usage is TRBJ2-7; 8 bases fit TRBD1. V shed 7 bases, J shed 7 bases, and the junction held 12 bases outside the gene matches. The CDR3 contains 14 residues. Per the germline V gene, CDR1 is WSHSY and CDR2 is SAAADI. CDR3: CASIQDREGVEQYF. The DNA for the CDR3 is TGCGCCAGCATCCAGGACAGGGAAGGAGTTGAGCAGTACTTC.

This clonotype has a handful of counts. The V gene is TRBV7-9, the J gene TRBJ2-3; D is possibly TRBD2 (6 bases). V shed 4 bases and J shed 6 bases, with 14 bases lying between them. The CDR3 length is 14 residues. Germline V gene sequence: CDR1 SEHNR, CDR2 FQNEAQ (reference sequence). In nucleotides, the CDR3 is TGTGCCAGCAGCTCACCGACGGGAGTGGATACGCAGTATTTT. Translated, it gives CASSSPTGVDTQYF.

This clonotype turned up a few times. This chain joins TRBV7-2 and TRBJ2-3; D is unclear. The CDR3 totals 14 residues. Germline CDR1 SGHTA, CDR2 FQGNSA. Trimming took 2 bases from V and 0 from J, leaving 6 bases between them. CDR3 residues: CASSLFRSTDTQYF. CDR3 nucleotide sequence: TGTGCCAGCAGCTTATTCAGAAGCACAGATACGCAGTATTTT.

V usage is TRBV20-1 and J usage is TRBJ2-7; D gene uncertain. With 3 bases removed from V and 2 bases from J, the gap between germline ends came to 8 bases. The CDR3 covers 12 residues. Germline CDR1 and CDR2: DFQATT and SNEGSKA (reference sequence). As DNA, the CDR3 is TGCAGTGCTAGCGGTCTACCCTACGAGCAGTACTTC. Encoded protein: CSASGLPYEQYF.

This clonotype has at least ten counts. The rearrangement uses TRBV29-1 and TRBJ2-1; 9 nucleotides line up with TRBD2. CDR1 is SQVTM and CDR2 is ANQGSEA in the germline V gene. V lost 0 bases and J lost 2; bases outside the gene matches: 2. This CDR3 is built from 15 residues. The CDR3 sequence is CSVEDASGAYNEQFF. In DNA form, the CDR3 reads TGCAGCGTTGAAGACGCTAGCGGGGCCTACAATGAGCAGTTCTTC.

V and J are TRBV11-2 and TRBJ2-1; TRBD1 aligns across 10 bases. Unmatched junction bases numbered 6, after V lost 3 bases and J lost 10 bases. CDR3 size: 14 residues. In germline, CDR1 is SGHAT, CDR2 FQNNGV. The CDR3 protein is CASSLGGTGAEQFF. CDR3 DNA sequence: TGTGCCAGCAGCTTGGGGGGGACAGGGGCCGAGCAGTTCTTC.

CDR3 DNA sequence: TGCAGTTCAGGGGGCCCAACGGCTAATGAAAAACTGTTTTTT. It translates to CSSGGPTANEKLFF. The chain has TRBV20-1 and TRBJ1-4, with TRBD1 matching over 8 bases. This CDR3 has 14 amino acids. With 8 bases clipped from V and 3 bases from J, the junction kept 8 bases outside the gene matches. The germline V gene has CDR1 DFQATT and CDR2 SNEGSKA (reference sequence).

In this sample, this clonotype turned up many times. This chain uses TRBV5-5 with TRBJ2-1; 7 bases map to TRBD1. V lost 4 bases and J lost 5; bases outside the gene matches: 6. The length of the CDR3 is 14 residues. CDR1 is SGHKS and CDR2 is YYEKEE in the germline V gene (reference sequence). CDR3 protein: CASSLRDSHNEQFF. Here the CDR3 DNA reads TGTGCCAGCAGCCTAAGGGACAGCCACAATGAGCAGTTCTTC.

A few counts support this clonotype. This sequence joins TRBV27 and TRBJ2-1; tentative D call: TRBD1 (5 bases). The germline CDR1 and CDR2 sequences are MNHEY and SMNVEV (reference sequence). This CDR3 region has 15 residues. Trimming took off 5 bases at V and 3 bases at J, with 14 bases between the two ends. CDR3 DNA sequence: TGTGCCAGCAGTCGAAGGACAAGGGACTACAATGAGCAGTTCTTC. This encodes CASSRRTRDYNEQFF.